This TCR beta chain was sequenced during a study of Graves' ophthalmopathy and Graves' hyperthyroidism. Study conclusions and caveats: Forecasting of ophthalmopathy progression by the model achieved almost 71% sensitivity and 72% to 85% specificity. Discrimination between ophthalmopathy and stable hyperthyroidism by a 13-signature model showed about 89% sensitivity and 70% to 82% specificity.

The study amplified TCR beta CDR3 regions using RNA transcripts. Investigators did first-round RT-PCR with HTBI primers, then second-round multiplex PCR. MiXCR, run by TCRdb on the multiplex PCR reads, gives a single entry per CDR3 protein. Of around 660,000 distinct CDR3 sequences in the sample, about two fifths were seen once. Certain patients, namely those with other autoimmune diseases, uncontrolled infections, pregnancy or lactation, were excluded. For this clonotype: The antigen remains undetermined.

Germline assignment: CDR1 MNHNS and CDR2 SASEGT. This CDR3 region has 14 residues. The V and J ends lost 4 bases and 3 bases, in that order; junction bases with no gene match: 4. The sequence derives from an adult man with Graves' ophthalmopathy. Sequencing input: peripheral blood. This sequence joins TRBV6-1 and TRBJ2-7, with 9 bases fitting TRBD1. In nucleotides, the CDR3 is TGTGCCAGCAGTGGACAGGGGGACTACTACGAGCAGTACTTC. It specifies CASSGQGDYYEQYF.